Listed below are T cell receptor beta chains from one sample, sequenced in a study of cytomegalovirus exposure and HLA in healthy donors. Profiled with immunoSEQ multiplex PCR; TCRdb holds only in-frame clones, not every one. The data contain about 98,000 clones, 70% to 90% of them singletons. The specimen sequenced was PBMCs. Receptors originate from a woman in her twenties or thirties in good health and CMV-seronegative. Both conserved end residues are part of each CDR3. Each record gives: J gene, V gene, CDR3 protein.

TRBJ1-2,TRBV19,CASSIGRTTPPNYF
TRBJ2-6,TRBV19,CASSQGGAGANVLTF
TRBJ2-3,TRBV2,CASTFSGSITDTQYF
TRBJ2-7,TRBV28,CASSPGTGVREQYF
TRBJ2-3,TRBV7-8,CASTPLQGTTDTQYF
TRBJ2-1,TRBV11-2,CASSSQQGQQGFF
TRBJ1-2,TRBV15,CATSRVGQGYGYTF
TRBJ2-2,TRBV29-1,CSVATGTNTGELFF
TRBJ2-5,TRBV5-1,CASSLGQGGETQYF
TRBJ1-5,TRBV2,CASKFWGGGNQPQHF
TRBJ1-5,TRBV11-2,CASSRGRAGKGQPQHF
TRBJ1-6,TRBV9,CASSPWGESYNSPLHF
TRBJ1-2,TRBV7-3,CASSLSGGNYGYTF
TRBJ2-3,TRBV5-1,CASSLDQAGDTQYF
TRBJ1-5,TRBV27,CASSFNTGGWQPQHF
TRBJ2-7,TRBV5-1,CASSFLAGGKYNEQYF
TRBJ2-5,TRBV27,CATGQGTETQYF
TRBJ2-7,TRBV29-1,CSASPGDRVMDEQYF
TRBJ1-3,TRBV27,CASSSLFSGNTIYF
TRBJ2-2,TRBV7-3,CASSVGLAGELFF
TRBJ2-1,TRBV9,CASSKLAGGLNEQFF
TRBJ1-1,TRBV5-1,CASSENTGNTEAFF
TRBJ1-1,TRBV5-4,CASSLSDRRVVEAFF
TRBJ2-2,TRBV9,CASSVGQGMGGELFF
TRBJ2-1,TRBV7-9,CASSRVGQGNEQFF
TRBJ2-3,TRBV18,CASSPPARWLTDTQYF
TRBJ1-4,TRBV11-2,CASSSIRGGAKKLFF
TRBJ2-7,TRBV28,CASSLVPGQPYEQYF